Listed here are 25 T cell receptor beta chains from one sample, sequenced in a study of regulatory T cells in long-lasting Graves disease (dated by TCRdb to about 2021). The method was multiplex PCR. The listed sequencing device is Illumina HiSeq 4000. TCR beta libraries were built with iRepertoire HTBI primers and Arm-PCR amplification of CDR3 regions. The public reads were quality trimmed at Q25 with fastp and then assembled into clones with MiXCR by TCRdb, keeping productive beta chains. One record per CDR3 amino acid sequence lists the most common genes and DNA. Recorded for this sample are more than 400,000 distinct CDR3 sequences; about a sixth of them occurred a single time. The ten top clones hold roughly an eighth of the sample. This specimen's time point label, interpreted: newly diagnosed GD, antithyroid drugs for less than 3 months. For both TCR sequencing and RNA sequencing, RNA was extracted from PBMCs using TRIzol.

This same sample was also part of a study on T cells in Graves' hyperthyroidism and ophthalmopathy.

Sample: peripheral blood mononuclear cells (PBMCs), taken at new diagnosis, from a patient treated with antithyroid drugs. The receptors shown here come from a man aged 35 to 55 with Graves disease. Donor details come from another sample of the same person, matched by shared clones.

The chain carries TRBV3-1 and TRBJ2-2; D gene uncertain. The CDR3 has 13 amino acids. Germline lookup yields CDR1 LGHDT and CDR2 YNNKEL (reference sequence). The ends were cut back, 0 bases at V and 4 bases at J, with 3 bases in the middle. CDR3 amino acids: CASSQDVTGELFF. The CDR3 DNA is TGTGCCAGCAGCCAAGACGTCACCGGGGAGCTGTTTTTT.

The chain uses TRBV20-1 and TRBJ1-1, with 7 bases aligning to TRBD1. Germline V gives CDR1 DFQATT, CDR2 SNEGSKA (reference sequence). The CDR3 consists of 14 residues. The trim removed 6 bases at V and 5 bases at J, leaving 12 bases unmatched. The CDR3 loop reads CSADQTGRRTEAFF. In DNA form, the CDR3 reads TGCAGTGCCGACCAGACAGGGCGGCGGACTGAAGCTTTCTTT.

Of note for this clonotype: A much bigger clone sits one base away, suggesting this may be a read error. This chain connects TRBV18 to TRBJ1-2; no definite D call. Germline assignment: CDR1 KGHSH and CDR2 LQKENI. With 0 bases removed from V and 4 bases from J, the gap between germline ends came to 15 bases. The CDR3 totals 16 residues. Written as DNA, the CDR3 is TGTGCCAGCTCACCACCGTCCCCAAGCAATTCCTATGGCTACACCTTC. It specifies CASSPPSPSNSYGYTF.

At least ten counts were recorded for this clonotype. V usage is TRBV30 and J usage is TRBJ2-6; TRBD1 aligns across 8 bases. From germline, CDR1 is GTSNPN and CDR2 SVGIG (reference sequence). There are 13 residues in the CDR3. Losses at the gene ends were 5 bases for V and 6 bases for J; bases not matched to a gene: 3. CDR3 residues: CAWQGAPANVLTF. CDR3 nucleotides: TGTGCCTGGCAGGGGGCCCCGGCCAACGTCCTGACTTTC.

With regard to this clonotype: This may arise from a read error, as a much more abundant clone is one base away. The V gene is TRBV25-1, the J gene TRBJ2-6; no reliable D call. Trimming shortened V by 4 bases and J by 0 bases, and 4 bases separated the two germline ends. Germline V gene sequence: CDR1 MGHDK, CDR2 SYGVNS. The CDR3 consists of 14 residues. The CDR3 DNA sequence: TGTGCCAGCAGTGTCGGCTCTGGGGCCAACGTCCTGACTTTC. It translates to CASSVGSGANVLTF. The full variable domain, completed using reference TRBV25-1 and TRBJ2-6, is EADIYQTPRYLVIGTGKKITLECSQTMGHDKMYWYQQDPGMELHLIHYSYGVNSTEKGDLSSESTVSRIRTEHFPLTLESARPSHTSQYLCASSVGSGANVLTFGAGSRLTVL.

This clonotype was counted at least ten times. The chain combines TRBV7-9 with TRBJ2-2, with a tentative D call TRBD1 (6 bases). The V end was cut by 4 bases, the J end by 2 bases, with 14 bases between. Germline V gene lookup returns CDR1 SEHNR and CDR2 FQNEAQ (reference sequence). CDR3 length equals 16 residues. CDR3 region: CASSSRRTVNTGELFF. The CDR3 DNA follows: TGTGCCAGCAGCTCCAGGCGGACAGTAAACACCGGGGAGCTGTTTTTT.

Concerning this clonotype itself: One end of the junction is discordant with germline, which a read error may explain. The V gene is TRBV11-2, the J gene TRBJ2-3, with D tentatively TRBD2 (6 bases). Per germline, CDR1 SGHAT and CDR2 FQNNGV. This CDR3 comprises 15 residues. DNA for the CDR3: TGTGCCAGCAGCACCGGGACTCGGGGTGCAGATACGCGGTATTTT. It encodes CASSTGTRGADTRYF.

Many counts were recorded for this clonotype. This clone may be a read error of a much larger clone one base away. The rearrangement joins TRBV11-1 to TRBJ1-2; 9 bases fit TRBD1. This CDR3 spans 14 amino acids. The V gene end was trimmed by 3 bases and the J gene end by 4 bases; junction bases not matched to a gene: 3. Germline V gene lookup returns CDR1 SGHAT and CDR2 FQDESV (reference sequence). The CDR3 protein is CASSFGTGSYGYTF. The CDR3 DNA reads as TGTGCCAGCAGCTTCGGGACAGGGAGCTATGGCTACACCTTC.

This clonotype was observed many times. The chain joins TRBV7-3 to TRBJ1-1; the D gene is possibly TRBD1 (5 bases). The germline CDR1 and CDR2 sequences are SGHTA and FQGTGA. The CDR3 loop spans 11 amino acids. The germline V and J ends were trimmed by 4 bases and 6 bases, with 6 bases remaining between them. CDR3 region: CASSSGAEAFF. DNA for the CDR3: TGTGCCAGCAGCTCGGGGGCTGAAGCTTTCTTT.

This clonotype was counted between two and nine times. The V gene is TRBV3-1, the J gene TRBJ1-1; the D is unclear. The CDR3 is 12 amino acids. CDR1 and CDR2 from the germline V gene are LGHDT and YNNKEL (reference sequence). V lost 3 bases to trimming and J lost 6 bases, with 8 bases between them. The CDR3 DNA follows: TGTGCCAGCAGCCAGGATACTTCTGAAGCTTTCTTT. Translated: CASSQDTSEAFF.

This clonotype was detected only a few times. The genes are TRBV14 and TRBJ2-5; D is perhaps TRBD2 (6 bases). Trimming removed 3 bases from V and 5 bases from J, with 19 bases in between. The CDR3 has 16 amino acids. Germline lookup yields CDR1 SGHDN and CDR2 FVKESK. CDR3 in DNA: TGTGCCAGCAGCCACGGGAGACAAATTTTAGGGGAGACCCAGTACTTC. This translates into CASSHGRQILGETQYF.

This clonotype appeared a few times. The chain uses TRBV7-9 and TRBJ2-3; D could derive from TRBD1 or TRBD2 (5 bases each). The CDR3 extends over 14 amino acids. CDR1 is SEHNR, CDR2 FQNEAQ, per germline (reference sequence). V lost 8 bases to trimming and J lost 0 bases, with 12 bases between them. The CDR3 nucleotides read TGTGCCAGCCTCCGGGACCGGAGCACAGATACGCAGTATTTT. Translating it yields CASLRDRSTDTQYF.

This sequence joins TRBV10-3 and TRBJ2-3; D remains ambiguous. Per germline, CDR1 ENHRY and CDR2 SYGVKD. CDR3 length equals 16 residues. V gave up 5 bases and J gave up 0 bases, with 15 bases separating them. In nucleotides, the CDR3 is TGTGCCATCAGTCGAACCGACGGCGCAAGCACAGATACGCAGTATTTT. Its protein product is CAISRTDGASTDTQYF.

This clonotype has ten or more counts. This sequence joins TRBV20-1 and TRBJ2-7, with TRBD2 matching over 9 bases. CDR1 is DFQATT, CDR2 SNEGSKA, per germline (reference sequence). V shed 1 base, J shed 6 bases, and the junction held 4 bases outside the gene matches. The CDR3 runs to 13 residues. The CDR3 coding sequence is TGCAGTGCTAGAGGCAGCGGGGGGAGCGAGCAGTACTTC. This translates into CSARGSGGSEQYF.

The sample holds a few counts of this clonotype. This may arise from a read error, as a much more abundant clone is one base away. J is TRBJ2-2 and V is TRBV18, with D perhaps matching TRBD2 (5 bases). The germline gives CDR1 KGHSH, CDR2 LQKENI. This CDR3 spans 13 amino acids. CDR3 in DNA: TGTGCCAGCTCACCAAGACTGACCGGGAAGCTGTTTTTT. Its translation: CASSPRLTGKLFF.

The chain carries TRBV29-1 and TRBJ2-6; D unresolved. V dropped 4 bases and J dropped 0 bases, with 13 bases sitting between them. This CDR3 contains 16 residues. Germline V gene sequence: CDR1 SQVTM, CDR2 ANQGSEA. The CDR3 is CSVVWWDDSGANVLTF. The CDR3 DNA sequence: TGCAGCGTTGTATGGTGGGATGACTCTGGGGCCAACGTCCTGACTTTC.

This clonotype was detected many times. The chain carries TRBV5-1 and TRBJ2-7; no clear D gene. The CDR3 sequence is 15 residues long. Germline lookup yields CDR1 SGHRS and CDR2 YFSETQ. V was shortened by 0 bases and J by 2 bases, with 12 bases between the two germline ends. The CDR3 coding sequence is TGCGCCAGCAGCTTGGTGGGCTTACCTACCTACGAGCAGTACTTC. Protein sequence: CASSLVGLPTYEQYF.

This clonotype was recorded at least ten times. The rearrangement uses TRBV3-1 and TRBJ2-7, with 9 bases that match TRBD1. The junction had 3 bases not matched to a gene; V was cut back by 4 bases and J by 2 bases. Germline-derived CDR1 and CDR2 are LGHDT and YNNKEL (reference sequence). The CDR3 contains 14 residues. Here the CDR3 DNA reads TGTGCCAGCAGCCGCTGGGACAGGGCCTACGAGCAGTACTTC. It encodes CASSRWDRAYEQYF.

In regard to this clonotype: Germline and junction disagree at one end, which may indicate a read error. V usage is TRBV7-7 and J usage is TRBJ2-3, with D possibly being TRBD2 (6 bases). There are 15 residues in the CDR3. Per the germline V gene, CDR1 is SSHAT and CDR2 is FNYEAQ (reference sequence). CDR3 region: CASSPALASTDTQYF. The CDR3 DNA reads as TGTGCTAGCAGCCCGGCTCTAGCGAGCACAGATACGCAGTATTTT.

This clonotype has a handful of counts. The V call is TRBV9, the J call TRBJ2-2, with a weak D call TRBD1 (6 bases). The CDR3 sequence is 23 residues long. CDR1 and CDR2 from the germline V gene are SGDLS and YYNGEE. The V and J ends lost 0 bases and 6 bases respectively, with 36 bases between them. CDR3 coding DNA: TGTGCCAGCAGCGTAGTTTGGGCAGGGGCCTACCGGTTTAGACGTTCGTTATCCGGGGAGCTGTTTTTT. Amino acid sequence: CASSVVWAGAYRFRRSLSGELFF.

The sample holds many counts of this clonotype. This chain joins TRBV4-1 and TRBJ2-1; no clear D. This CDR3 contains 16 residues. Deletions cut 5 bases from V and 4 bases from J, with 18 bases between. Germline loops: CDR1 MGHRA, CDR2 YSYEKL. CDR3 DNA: TGCGCCAGCAGCTCAACCACAGAGAGATCATACAATGAGCAGTTCTTC. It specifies CASSSTTERSYNEQFF.

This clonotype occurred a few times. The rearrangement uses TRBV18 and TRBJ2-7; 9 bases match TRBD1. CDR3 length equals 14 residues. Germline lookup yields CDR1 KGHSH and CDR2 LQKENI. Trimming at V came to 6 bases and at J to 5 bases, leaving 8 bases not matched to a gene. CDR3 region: CASSPGTGFNEQYF. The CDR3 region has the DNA TGTGCCAGCTCGCCCGGGACAGGGTTCAACGAGCAGTACTTC.

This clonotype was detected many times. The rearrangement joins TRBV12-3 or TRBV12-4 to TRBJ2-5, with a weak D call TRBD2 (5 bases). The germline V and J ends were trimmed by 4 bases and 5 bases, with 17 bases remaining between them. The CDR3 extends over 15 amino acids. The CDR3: CASSSRDTLRETQYF. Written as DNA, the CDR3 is TGTGCCAGCAGTTCCCGGGATACCCTGAGGGAGACCCAGTACTTC.

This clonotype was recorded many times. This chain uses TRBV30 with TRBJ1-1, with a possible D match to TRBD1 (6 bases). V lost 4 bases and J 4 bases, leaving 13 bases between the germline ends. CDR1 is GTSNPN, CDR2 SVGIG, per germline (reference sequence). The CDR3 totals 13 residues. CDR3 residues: CAWKTGRTTEAFF. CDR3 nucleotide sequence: TGTGCCTGGAAGACAGGCCGTACCACTGAAGCTTTCTTT.

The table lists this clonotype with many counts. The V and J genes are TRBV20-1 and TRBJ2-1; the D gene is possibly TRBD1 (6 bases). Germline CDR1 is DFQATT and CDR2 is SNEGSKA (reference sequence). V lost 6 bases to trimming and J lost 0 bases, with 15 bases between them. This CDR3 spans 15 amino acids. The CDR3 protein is CSAYSQGSSYNEQFF. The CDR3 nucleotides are TGCAGTGCCTACTCTCAGGGGAGCTCCTACAATGAGCAGTTCTTC.